The present T cell receptor beta chain was sequenced within a study of blood T cell repertoires in COVID-19. Methods used by the authors: Researchers report that nucleated cell counts were estimated from reference gene primer amplification. The repertoire was sequenced with immunoSEQ multiplex PCR; TCRdb's copy has only in-frame clones and lacks some. That table furnishes V, J and clone size, whereas the DNA furnished D and trimming. The data contain around 200,000 clones, around 83% of them singletons. The germline V and J ends were trimmed by 4 bases and 6 bases, with 15 bases remaining between them. The CDR3 totals 13 residues. CDR1 and CDR2 from the germline V gene are SQVTM and ANQGSEA.

J is TRBJ1-2 and V is TRBV29-1, with D possibly being TRBD1 (6 bases). Sequencing was carried out using peripheral blood. The sequence was obtained from a woman in her 50s with acute or convalescent COVID-19. For the CDR3, the DNA is TGCAGCGTTGGACAGGTCCTCCCAGATGGCTACACCTTC. Translating it yields CSVGQVLPDGYTF.